This is a list of T cell receptor beta chains from one sample in a study of blood T cells in healthy people across ages. Each CDR3 protein is one row after TCRdb ran MiXCR on the 5' RACE reads. The sample lists about 600,000 distinct CDR3 sequences, around 48% occurring once. Sequenced sample: blood. These receptor sequences come from an elderly man in good health. Each CDR3 is given with its conserved first and last residue. The D gene is left open where the match is weak. Not all rows give a size; the values are once, few, many and, for expanded clones, a class.

>TRBV2|TRBJ2-5|few|TRBD1
TGTGCCAGCGGGAAAGACAGGGGCCGAGAGACCCAGTACTTC
CASGKDRGRETQYF
>TRBV5-1|TRBJ2-3|-|-
TGCGCCAGCAGCTTGGGTGGGATCGGACCAGATACGCAGTATTTT
CASSLGGIGPDTQYF
>TRBV5-1|TRBJ2-5|-|TRBD2
TGCGCCAGCAGCAGGCAGACTAGCGGACAAGAGGCCCAGTACTTC
CASSRQTSGQEAQYF
>TRBV21-1|TRBJ1-2|-|-
TGTGCCAGCAGCAAACCCAGGGCCCGAGTTCGGGGCTACACCTTC
CASSKPRARVRGYTF
>TRBV5-5|TRBJ2-5|-|-
TGTGCCAGCAGCTTGGTAATCGACAGAATCCAAGAGACCCAGTACTTC
CASSLVIDRIQETQYF
>TRBV5-4|TRBJ2-5|-|-
TGTGCCAGCACCAACAGAAACCAAGAGACCCAGTACTTC
CASTNRNQETQYF
>TRBV5-1|TRBJ1-2|few|-
TGCGCCAGCAGCCTGGATATGAGGACCCTAGGGGGCTACACCTTC
CASSLDMRTLGGYTF
>TRBV29-1|TRBJ1-2|few|TRBD1
TGCAGCGCTGGACAGGAATTGAACTATGGCTACACCTTC
CSAGQELNYGYTF
>TRBV13|TRBJ1-6|-|-
TGTGCCAGCAGCTTCGGTCAGGGTGTTAATTCACCCCTCCACTTT
CASSFGQGVNSPLHF
>TRBV9|TRBJ1-1|few|-
TGTGCCAGCAGCGCCGAGGGAGGTACTGAAGCTTTCTTT
CASSAEGGTEAFF
>TRBV12-3/TRBV12-4|TRBJ2-1|few|-
TGTGCCAGCAGTGCCGCCGGGGGGTTCAGGGGGAATGAGCAGTTCTTC
CASSAAGGFRGNEQFF
>TRBV29-1|TRBJ1-2|-|TRBD1
TGCAGCGAGGGACAGGACTATGGCTACACCTTC
CSEGQDYGYTF
>TRBV28|TRBJ1-2|-|-
TGTGCCAGCAGTTTATGGGAGCGGACAGCGAACCCACTTTATGGCTACACCTTC
CASSLWERTANPLYGYTF
>TRBV20-1|TRBJ1-1|-|-
TGCAGTGCCCCCGGGACACCTAGGCAAGCTTTCTTT
CSAPGTPRQAFF
>TRBV29-1|TRBJ2-1|many|-
TGCAGCGGGGGAACAGTCTCCTACAATGAGCAGTTCTTC
CSGGTVSYNEQFF
>TRBV29-1|TRBJ1-2|-|TRBD1
TGCAGCGCAGGGGTCGGGGACAGAGTTGGCTACACCTTC
CSAGVGDRVGYTF
>TRBV11-2|TRBJ2-3|few|-
TGTGCCAGCAGCTTAGACGGGGGACCCACAGATACGCAGTATTTT
CASSLDGGPTDTQYF
>TRBV7-8|TRBJ1-5|few|-
TGTGCCAGCAGCTTAGCGAACCTGCCCCAGCATTTT
CASSLANLPQHF
>TRBV4-1|TRBJ1-5|few|-
TGCGCCAGCAGCCAAGATCCGGGATCCGGGTTCGGCAATCAGCCCCAGCATTTT
CASSQDPGSGFGNQPQHF
>TRBV5-1|TRBJ2-3|-|-
TGCGCCAGCATGATCGGACGGATAACGTCTGATACGCAGTATTTT
CASMIGRITSDTQYF
>TRBV30|TRBJ2-4|-|-
TGTGTCTGTGCGGGACAACTAGCCAAAAACATTCAGTACTTC
CVCAGQLAKNIQYF
>TRBV6-1|TRBJ1-6|-|-
TGTGCCAGCAGTCTCCAGGACCCTAATCTAAGCTCCTATAATTCACCCCTCCACTTT
CASSLQDPNLSSYNSPLHF
>TRBV6-6|TRBJ1-6|-|TRBD1
TGTGCCAGCCTGGGGGGACAGGATAATTCACCCCTCCACTTT
CASLGGQDNSPLHF
>TRBV7-2|TRBJ2-7|few|TRBD1
TGTGCCAGCAGCTACAAAGTTAGGGGACAGGGAGACTACGAGCAGTACTTC
CASSYKVRGQGDYEQYF
>TRBV20-1|TRBJ1-5|-|-
TGCAGTGCTAGGGGGGGGAACCAACAGCCCCAGCATTTT
CSARGGNQQPQHF
>TRBV3-1|TRBJ2-7|-|-
TGTGCCAGCAGCTCGACAGGAGGGCTCGAGCAGTACTTC
CASSSTGGLEQYF
>TRBV24-1|TRBJ2-1|few|-
TGTGCCACCAGTGAGCCCCTGAGCAATGAGCAGTTCTTC
CATSEPLSNEQFF
>TRBV2|TRBJ2-7|few|TRBD1
TGTGCCAGCAACCGGGACAGGGGTAACTTTGAGCAGTACTTC
CASNRDRGNFEQYF
>TRBV20-1|TRBJ2-1|-|TRBD2
TGCAGTGCCGCGACTAGCGGGAGGGTAGCTGAGCAGTTCTTC
CSAATSGRVAEQFF
>TRBV6-6|TRBJ2-1|-|-
TGTGCCAGCAGTGTACAGGGCGGAGGGACCAATAGTGAGCAGTTCTTC
CASSVQGGGTNSEQFF
>TRBV6-6|TRBJ2-3|many|TRBD2
TGTGCCAGCAGTTACTCCCAGACTAGCGGATTCACAGATACGCAGTATTTT
CASSYSQTSGFTDTQYF
>TRBV11-3|TRBJ2-7|few|TRBD2
TGTGCCAGCTCCCGCCGGGGGGGCGGCGACGAGCAGTACTTC
CASSRRGGGDEQYF
>TRBV7-2|TRBJ2-1|few|TRBD1
TGTGCCAGCAGCTTAGCAGGGGGCCTGGGCAATGAGCAGTTCTTC
CASSLAGGLGNEQFF
>TRBV5-1|TRBJ2-1|few|-
TGCGCCAGCAGCTTGGTTGGCACAATTTACAATGAGCAGTTCTTC
CASSLVGTIYNEQFF
>TRBV2|TRBJ1-2|-|TRBD1
TGTGCCGGCAGTGACGACAGGGGGTTGGGCTATGGCTACACCTTC
CAGSDDRGLGYGYTF
>TRBV12-3/TRBV12-4|TRBJ1-2|-|-
TGTGCCAGCAGGCCGGCGGGACTTATCGGCTACACCTTC
CASRPAGLIGYTF
>TRBV30|TRBJ2-7|-|-
TGTGCCTGGAGTGAGGGTTGGCGGTACGAGCAGTACTTC
CAWSEGWRYEQYF
>TRBV5-8|TRBJ2-3|-|-
TGTGCCAGCAGCTTGGTGTTGGAGGCGGGTACCAGCACAGATACGCAGTATTTT
CASSLVLEAGTSTDTQYF
>TRBV9|TRBJ2-1|-|-
TGTGCCAGCAGCGTAGGGGTAGCAAAGTACAATGAGCAGTTCTTC
CASSVGVAKYNEQFF
>TRBV4-3|TRBJ1-5|few|TRBD1
TGCGCCAGCAGCCAGACACTTGGACAGGGGAAGTATAGCAATCAGCCCCAGCATTTT
CASSQTLGQGKYSNQPQHF
>TRBV6-5|TRBJ1-1|few|-
TGTGCCAGCAGTTCCCACCTTAACACTGAAGCTTTCTTT
CASSSHLNTEAFF
>TRBV4-2|TRBJ2-7|-|-
TGTGCCAGCAGCCAAGATCTGAGGCAGGGAACCTACGAGCAGTACTTC
CASSQDLRQGTYEQYF
>TRBV9|TRBJ1-1|many|-
TGTGCCAGCAGCGTAGGGCCGAACACTGAAGCTTTCTTT
CASSVGPNTEAFF
>TRBV28|TRBJ1-4|-|-
TGTGCCAGCAGTTCTCAGGAGGGGGAGTGGATGGGTGAAAAACTGTTTTTT
CASSSQEGEWMGEKLFF
>TRBV20-1|TRBJ2-7|-|TRBD1
TGCAGTGCGGGGACAGCAAACGGATACGAGCAGTACTTC
CSAGTANGYEQYF
>TRBV5-6|TRBJ2-7|-|-
TGTGCCAGCAGCTTGGCGGTACGGGAACCCTACGAGCAGTACTTC
CASSLAVREPYEQYF